This T cell receptor beta chain was profiled in a study of OX40 agonist ivuxolimab in advanced cancers. Libraries were prepared by immunoSEQ multiplex PCR; TCRdb keeps only in-frame clonotypes and omits some of them. The profile covers 76,000 or so clones, with approximately 85% appearing a single time and 5% to 7% taken by the ten largest. This CDR3 is built from 14 residues. Germline CDR1 reads SGHRS; CDR2 reads YFSETQ. With 3 bases removed from V and 7 bases from J, the gap between germline ends came to 17 bases. With autoimmune disease history or systemic immunosuppression, patients were excluded.

The rearrangement uses TRBV5-1 and TRBJ2-7; TRBD2 is a possible D gene (6 bases). This TCR was sampled from an adult with an advanced solid tumor such as melanoma, head and neck, liver or kidney cancer. The sample consisted of CD4+ or CD8+ T cells sorted from blood, taken in a trial of the OX40 agonist ivuxolimab. The CDR3 here is CASSSGRGGWEQYF. CDR3 nucleotides: TGCGCCAGCAGCTCCGGGAGAGGTGGGTGGGAGCAGTACTTC.